This T cell receptor (beta chain) was obtained from a study of identical twins. The V gene's germline CDR1 is LGHDT and CDR2 YNNKEL (reference sequence). J was trimmed by 2 bases and V by 0 bases; bases with no gene match: 6. The CDR3 length is 18 residues. Whole-study results and caveats: Analyses based on zero insertions could be partly confounded by invariant MAIT and iNKT cells. Beta clonotypes that were abundant in cord blood contained fewer insertions, a pattern absent from memory repertoires.

This clonotype was seen many times. The antigen is undetermined. Each donor (without exception) was a healthy Caucasian. A template switching step contributed a universal primer site, while unique molecular identifiers were present in the cDNA. TCRdb reprocessed the 5' RACE reads via MiXCR and lists one record per CDR3 protein. The data contain hundreds of thousands of distinct CDR3 sequences, 5.5% to 6.5% of them seen just once; the ten biggest clones take up under 2%. The chain couples TRBV3-1 to TRBJ2-2; TRBD2 matches at 10 bases. What was sequenced was naive T cells sorted from blood. The receptor was isolated from a man aged 18 to 29 in good health. The CDR3 bases are TGTGCCAGCAGCCAAGAGGTACTAGCGGGAAGTAACACCGGGGAGCTGTTTTTT. Its translation: CASSQEVLAGSNTGELFF.